The TCR beta chain under discussion was sequenced for a study of identical twins. Healthy Caucasians supplied all donations. In TCRdb, the 5' RACE reads were re-called with MiXCR into one record per CDR3 protein. The sample shows roughly 480,000 distinct CDR3 sequences, less than 25% of them seen only once. Notes on this clonotype: Its cognate antigen is unknown.

The CDR3 has 14 amino acids. V lost 6 bases and J lost 5; bases outside the gene matches: 5. Looked up from germline, CDR1 is MNHNS and CDR2 is SASEGT. Overall study findings and caveats: A lower insertion count was a feature of abundant cord blood beta clonotypes, with no such feature in memory repertoires.

This same sample was also part of a study on T cells expressing NK-cell markers. This second study notes: Source material for TCR beta repertoires consisted of sorted CD3+CD56+NKG2C+, CD3+CD56+NKG2C- and CD3+CD56-NKG2C+ T cells. Serological testing identified most of the eight sequenced donors as HCMV-seropositive and one as seronegative.

The clonotype originates from a woman younger than 30 in good health. The chain joins TRBV6-1 to TRBJ2-2; TRBD1 matches 8 bases. The sequencing input was CD4+ T cells sorted from blood. The CDR3 here is CASRPTGATGELFF. DNA of the CDR3: TGTGCCAGCAGACCGACAGGGGCAACCGGGGAGCTGTTTTTT.